Following are 17 T cell receptor beta chains from one sample sequenced in a study of T-cell memory formation after mild COVID-19. TCRdb passed the 5' RACE reads through MiXCR, listing each CDR3 protein once. The data contain 250,000 or so distinct CDR3 sequences, 15% to 20% of them seen just once; the ten biggest clones take up more than 20%. Sequenced material: PBMCs or a T cell subset sorted from them (not recorded which). These receptors were obtained from a man between 18 and 29 years old who had mild COVID-19 (a few samples of this study predate the infection). Cell type and time point are not known.

The rearrangement joins TRBV20-1 to TRBJ1-3; a weak D match, TRBD1 (6 bases). Per germline, CDR1 DFQATT and CDR2 SNEGSKA (reference sequence). There are 14 residues in the CDR3. Trimming left V 3 bases short and J 4 bases short, with 13 bases between. CDR3 sequence: CSARGRGSGNTIYF. CDR3 DNA: TGCAGTGCTAGGGGCAGGGGCTCAGGAAACACCATATATTTT.

The chain combines TRBV28 with TRBJ2-1; TRBD2 matches 7 bases. After removal of 3 bases from V and 8 bases from J, the junction contained 16 bases not matched to a gene. The CDR3 contains 17 residues. Germline CDR1 reads MDHEN; CDR2 reads SYDVKM. CDR3 bases: TGTGCCAGCAGTTTCCCTACTAGCGCCAGACCTTGGGATGAGCAGTTCTTC. This gives the protein CASSFPTSARPWDEQFF.

This clonotype was counted only a few times. The chain is built from TRBV28 and TRBJ1-5; unclear D gene. This CDR3 has 12 residues. Germline loops: CDR1 MDHEN, CDR2 SYDVKM. The V end lost 6 bases, the J end lost 5 bases, and 8 bases lay between the germline ends. The CDR3 DNA follows: TGTGCCAGCAGCGCCAGTTATCAGCCCCAGCATTTT. Translating gives CASSASYQPQHF.

CDR3 region: CAWSMQRGYTQYF. Here the CDR3 DNA reads TGTGCCTGGAGTATGCAGCGAGGTTATACGCAGTATTTT. The chain links TRBV30 to TRBJ2-3; D ambiguous. The CDR3 has 13 amino acids. V lost 2 bases to trimming and J lost 7 bases, with 13 bases between them. Germline V gene lookup returns CDR1 GTSNPN and CDR2 SVGIG (reference sequence).

V is TRBV29-1 and J is TRBJ2-3, with D possibly TRBD2 on 5 matching bases. Per the germline V gene, CDR1 is SQVTM and CDR2 is ANQGSEA. There are 14 residues in the CDR3. The ends were cut back, 3 bases at V and 0 bases at J, with 10 bases in the middle. CDR3 loop: CSVERVPSTDTQYF. The CDR3 DNA reads as TGCAGCGTTGAGAGGGTGCCGAGCACAGATACGCAGTATTTT.

This chain joins TRBV5-1 and TRBJ1-2, with no clear D. V lost 0 bases and J 0 bases, leaving 9 bases between the germline ends. The CDR3 sequence is 15 residues long. The germline CDR1 and CDR2 sequences are SGHRS and YFSETQ. CDR3 DNA: TGCGCCAGCAGCTTGGAGGGTAGGGCTAACTATGGCTACACCTTC. Protein: CASSLEGRANYGYTF.

V is TRBV29-1 and J is TRBJ2-5; 7 bases are a match to TRBD1. The V and J ends lost 3 bases and 5 bases, in that order; junction bases with no gene match: 9. The CDR3 is 14 amino acids. Looked up from germline, CDR1 is SQVTM and CDR2 is ANQGSEA. The CDR3 DNA is TGCAGCGTTGAGTACAGGGGAAGCGGCGAGACCCAGTACTTC. It translates to CSVEYRGSGETQYF.

This sequence joins TRBV7-7 and TRBJ2-7, with D unresolved. The CDR3 extends over 13 amino acids. Trimming took 2 bases from V and 1 from J, leaving 6 bases between them. Looked up from germline, CDR1 is SSHAT and CDR2 is FNYEAQ (reference sequence). CDR3 region: CASSLQASYEQYF. Written as DNA, the CDR3 is TGTGCCAGCAGCTTACAGGCTTCCTACGAGCAGTACTTC.

The chain joins TRBV2 to TRBJ1-1; D perhaps matches TRBD1 (5 bases). The V end lost 5 bases, the J end lost 6 bases, and 16 bases lay between the germline ends. CDR1 and CDR2 from the germline V gene are SNHLY and FYNNEI. CDR3 size: 14 residues. CDR3 in DNA: TGTGCCAGCAGTCCCCGGGGAAGGGGACCTGAAGCTTTCTTT. This translates into CASSPRGRGPEAFF.

About this clonotype: This may arise from a read error, as a much more abundant clone is one base away. The chain recombines TRBV12-3 or TRBV12-4 with TRBJ1-1, with a possible D match to TRBD1 (5 bases). The CDR3 contains 13 residues. CDR3: CARSLRGSTEAFF. CDR3 in DNA: TGTGCCAGAAGTTTGCGGGGGAGCACTGAAGCTTTCTTT.

The chain has TRBV2 and TRBJ2-5; no definite D call. V lost 6 bases and J 5 bases, leaving 7 bases between the germline ends. Germline V lookup: CDR1 SNHLY, CDR2 FYNNEI. This CDR3 spans 11 amino acids. Here the CDR3 DNA reads TGTGCCAGCAGGTTAGAGGAGACCCAGTACTTC. Its translation is CASRLEETQYF.

This clonotype was counted a few times. The chain is built from TRBV5-1 and TRBJ2-7, with D tentatively TRBD1 (5 bases). The CDR3 is 14 residues long. V was shortened by 4 bases and J by 7 bases, with 18 bases between the two germline ends. Germline assignment: CDR1 SGHRS and CDR2 YFSETQ. The DNA of the CDR3 is TGCGCCAGCAGCCCCACCCTCACAGGTGGGGAGCAGTACTTC. It specifies CASSPTLTGGEQYF.

The rearrangement links TRBV29-1 to TRBJ1-2; D gene ambiguous. The V end lost 7 bases, the J end lost 8 bases, and 17 bases lay between the germline ends. Germline CDR1 SQVTM, CDR2 ANQGSEA. The CDR3 length is 12 residues. The CDR3 spells CSATGPRRGYTF. In DNA form, the CDR3 reads TGCAGCGCAACGGGCCCTCGTAGAGGCTACACCTTC.

This rearrangement joins TRBV29-1 to TRBJ1-5; D might be TRBD1 (5 bases). This CDR3 has 14 amino acids. Per germline, CDR1 SQVTM and CDR2 ANQGSEA. Trimming removed 2 bases at V and 3 bases at J, with 11 bases between. The CDR3 bases are TGCAGCGTTGAATTCGGCGGGACCAATCAGCCCCAGCATTTT. This codes for CSVEFGGTNQPQHF.

V is TRBV11-2 and J is TRBJ2-7; TRBD2 might be the D (5 bases). The CDR3 consists of 18 residues. Looked up from germline, CDR1 is SGHAT and CDR2 is FQNNGV. V lost 5 bases, J lost 3 bases, and 26 bases lay in between. The CDR3 DNA reads TGTGCCAGCAGCCAACCAATCTTCCCAAGGCTAGCCCGCTACGAGCAGTACGTC. Protein: CASSQPIFPRLARYEQYV.

This clonotype was seen more than once but under ten times. V and J are TRBV9 and TRBJ1-6; the D gene is possibly TRBD1 (5 bases). CDR3 length: 17 residues. V gave up 0 bases and J gave up 1 base, with 11 bases separating them. CDR1 and CDR2 from the germline V gene are SGDLS and YYNGEE. The CDR3 sequence is CASSVADSRSYNSPLHF. CDR3 nucleotides: TGTGCCAGCAGCGTAGCAGACAGCAGGTCCTATAATTCACCCCTCCACTTT.

As to this clonotype: This is likely a read error, given that the CDR3 carries no conserved phenylalanine or tryptophan at its end. The chain uses TRBV20-1 and TRBJ1-5; D uncertain. The CDR3 totals 13 residues. Germline lookup yields CDR1 DFQATT and CDR2 SNEGSKA (reference sequence). Trimming took off 4 bases at V and 0 bases at J, with 7 bases between the two ends. The CDR3 bases are TGCAGTGCTACCCTTTATAGCAATCAGCCCCAGCATTAT. Translating gives CSATLYSNQPQHY.